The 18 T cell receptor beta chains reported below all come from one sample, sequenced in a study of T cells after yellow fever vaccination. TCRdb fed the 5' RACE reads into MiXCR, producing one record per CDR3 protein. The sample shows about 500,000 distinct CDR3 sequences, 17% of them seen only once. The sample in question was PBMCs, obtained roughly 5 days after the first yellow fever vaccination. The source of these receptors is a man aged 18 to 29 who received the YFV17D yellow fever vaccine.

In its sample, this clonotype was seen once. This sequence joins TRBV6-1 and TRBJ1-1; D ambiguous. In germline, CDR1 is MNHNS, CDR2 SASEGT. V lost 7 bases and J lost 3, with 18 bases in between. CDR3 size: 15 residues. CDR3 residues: CASTHEGAPHTEAFF. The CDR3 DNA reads TGTGCCAGCACCCACGAGGGTGCCCCCCACACTGAAGCTTTCTTT.

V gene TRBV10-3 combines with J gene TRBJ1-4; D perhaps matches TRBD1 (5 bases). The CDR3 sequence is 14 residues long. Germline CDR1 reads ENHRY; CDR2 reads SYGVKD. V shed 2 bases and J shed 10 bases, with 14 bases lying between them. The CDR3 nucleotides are TGTGCCATCAGTGAGGCAGGGTCCTGGAGAAAACTGTTTTTT. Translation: CAISEAGSWRKLFF.

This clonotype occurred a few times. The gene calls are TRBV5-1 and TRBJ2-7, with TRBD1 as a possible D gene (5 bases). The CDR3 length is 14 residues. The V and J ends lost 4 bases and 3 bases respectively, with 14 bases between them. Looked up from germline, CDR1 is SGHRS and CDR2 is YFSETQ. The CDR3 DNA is TGCGCCAGCAGCCCCAGGACGGACAACTACGAGCAGTACTTC. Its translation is CASSPRTDNYEQYF. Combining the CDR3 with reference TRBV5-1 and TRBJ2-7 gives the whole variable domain KAGVTQTPRYLIKTRGQQVTLSCSPISGHRSVSWYQQTPGQGLQFLFEYFSETQRNKGNFPGRFSGRQFSNSRSEMNVSTLELGDSALYLCASSPRTDNYEQYFGPGTRLTVT.

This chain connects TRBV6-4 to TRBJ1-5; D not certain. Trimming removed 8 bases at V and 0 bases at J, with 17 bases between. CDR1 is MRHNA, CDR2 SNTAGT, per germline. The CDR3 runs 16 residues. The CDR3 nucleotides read TGTGCCAGCTGGGCCCCCCGTTTCGATAGCAATCAGCCCCAGCATTTT. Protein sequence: CASWAPRFDSNQPQHF.

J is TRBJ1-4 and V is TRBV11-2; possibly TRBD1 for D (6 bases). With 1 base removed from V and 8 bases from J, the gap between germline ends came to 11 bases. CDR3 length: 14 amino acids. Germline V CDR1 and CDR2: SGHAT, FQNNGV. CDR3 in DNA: TGTGCCAGCAGCTTAGGGGCAGGGGCCGAAAAACTGTTTTTT. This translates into CASSLGAGAEKLFF.

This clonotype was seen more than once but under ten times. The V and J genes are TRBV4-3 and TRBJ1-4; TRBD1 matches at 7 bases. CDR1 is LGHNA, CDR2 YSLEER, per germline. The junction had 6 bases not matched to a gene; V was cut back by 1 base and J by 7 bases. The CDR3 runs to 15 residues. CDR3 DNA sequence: TGCGCCAGCAGCCAAGGACAGGGCCCACCTGAAAAACTGTTTTTT. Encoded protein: CASSQGQGPPEKLFF.

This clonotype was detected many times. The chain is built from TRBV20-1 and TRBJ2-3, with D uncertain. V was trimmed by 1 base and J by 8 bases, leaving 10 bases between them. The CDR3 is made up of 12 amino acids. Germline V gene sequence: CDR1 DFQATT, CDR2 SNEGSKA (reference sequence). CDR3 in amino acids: CSARVDLGTQYF. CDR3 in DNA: TGCAGTGCTAGAGTTGATCTAGGTACGCAGTATTTT.

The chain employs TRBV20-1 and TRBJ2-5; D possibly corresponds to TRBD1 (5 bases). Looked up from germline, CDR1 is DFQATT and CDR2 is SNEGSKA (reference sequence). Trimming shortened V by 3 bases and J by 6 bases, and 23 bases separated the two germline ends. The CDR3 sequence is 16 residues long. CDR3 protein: CSARLNLEGVRQTQYF. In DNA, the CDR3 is TGCAGTGCTAGGTTAAATTTAGAAGGGGTAAGGCAGACCCAGTACTTC.

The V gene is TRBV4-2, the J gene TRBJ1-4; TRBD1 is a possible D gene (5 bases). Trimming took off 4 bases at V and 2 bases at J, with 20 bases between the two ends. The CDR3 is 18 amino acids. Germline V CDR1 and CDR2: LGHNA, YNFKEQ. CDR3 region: CASSPIRGRAPTNEKLFF. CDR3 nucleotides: TGTGCCAGCAGCCCCATTCGTGGCAGGGCCCCGACTAATGAAAAACTGTTTTTT.

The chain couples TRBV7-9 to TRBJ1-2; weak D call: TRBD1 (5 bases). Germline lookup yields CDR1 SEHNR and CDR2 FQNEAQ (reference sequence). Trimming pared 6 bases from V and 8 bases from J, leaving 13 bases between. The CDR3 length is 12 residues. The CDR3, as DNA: TGTGCCAGCAGTCAAGGAGGGGTCGGCTACACCTTC. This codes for CASSQGGVGYTF.

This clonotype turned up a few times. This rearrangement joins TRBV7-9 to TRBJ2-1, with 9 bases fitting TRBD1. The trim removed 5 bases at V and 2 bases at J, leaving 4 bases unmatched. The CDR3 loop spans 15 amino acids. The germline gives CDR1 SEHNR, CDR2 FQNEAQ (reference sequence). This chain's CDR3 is CASSGRDRAYNEQFF. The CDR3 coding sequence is TGTGCCAGCAGCGGCCGGGACAGGGCCTACAATGAGCAGTTCTTC.

CDR3 DNA: TGTGCCAGCAGCCCGGTTACAGGTGAGAAGGAGTTCTTC. This codes for CASSPVTGEKEFF. The chain uses TRBV7-9 and TRBJ2-1, with a tentative D call TRBD1 (5 bases). The V end lost 5 bases, the J end lost 14 bases, and 19 bases lay between the germline ends. CDR3 length equals 13 residues. Germline V gene lookup returns CDR1 SEHNR and CDR2 FQNEAQ (reference sequence).

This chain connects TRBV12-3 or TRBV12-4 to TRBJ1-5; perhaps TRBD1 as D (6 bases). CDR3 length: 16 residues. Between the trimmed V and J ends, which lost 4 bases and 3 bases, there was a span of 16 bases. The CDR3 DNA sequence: TGTGCCAGCAGTTCCCACGGGGGGGCCCACAATCAGCCCCAGCATTTT. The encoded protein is CASSSHGGAHNQPQHF.

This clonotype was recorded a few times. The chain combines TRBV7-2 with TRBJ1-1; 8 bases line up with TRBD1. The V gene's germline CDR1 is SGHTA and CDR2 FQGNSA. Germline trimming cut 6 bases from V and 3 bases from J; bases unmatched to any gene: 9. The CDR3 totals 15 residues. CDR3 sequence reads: CASRGGQGAYTEAFF. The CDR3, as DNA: TGTGCCAGCAGGGGGGGGCAGGGGGCCTACACTGAAGCTTTCTTT.

The CDR3 nucleotides are TGCGCCAGCAGCCACCCGGGAGCCGGAGATACGCAGTATTTT. It encodes CASSHPGAGDTQYF. The rearrangement uses TRBV4-3 and TRBJ2-3; D might be TRBD2 (6 bases). Trimming removed 3 bases from V and 5 bases from J, with 12 bases in between. The CDR3 covers 14 residues. Per the germline V gene, CDR1 is LGHNA and CDR2 is YSLEER.

The chain's CDR3 is CASSPITRTAEAFF. For the CDR3, the DNA is TGTGCCAGCAGCCCTATTACGAGGACAGCTGAAGCTTTCTTT. V usage is TRBV7-9 and J usage is TRBJ1-1; maybe TRBD1 (6 bases). V lost 5 bases and J 6 bases, leaving 16 bases between the germline ends. Germline assignment: CDR1 SEHNR and CDR2 FQNEAQ (reference sequence). The CDR3 loop spans 14 amino acids.

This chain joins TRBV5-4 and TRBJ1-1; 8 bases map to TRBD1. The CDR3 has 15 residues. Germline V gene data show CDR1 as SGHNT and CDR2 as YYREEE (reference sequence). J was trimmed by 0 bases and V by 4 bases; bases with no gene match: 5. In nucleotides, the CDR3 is TGTGCCAGCAGCACGGGGACAGGCCTGAACACTGAAGCTTTCTTT. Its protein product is CASSTGTGLNTEAFF.

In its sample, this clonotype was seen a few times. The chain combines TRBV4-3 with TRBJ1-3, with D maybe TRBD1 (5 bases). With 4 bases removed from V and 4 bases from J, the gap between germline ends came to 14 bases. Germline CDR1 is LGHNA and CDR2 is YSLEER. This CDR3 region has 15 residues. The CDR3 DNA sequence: TGCGCCAGCAGCCTCTTCTCAGGGCCCGGAAACACCATATATTTT. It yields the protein CASSLFSGPGNTIYF.